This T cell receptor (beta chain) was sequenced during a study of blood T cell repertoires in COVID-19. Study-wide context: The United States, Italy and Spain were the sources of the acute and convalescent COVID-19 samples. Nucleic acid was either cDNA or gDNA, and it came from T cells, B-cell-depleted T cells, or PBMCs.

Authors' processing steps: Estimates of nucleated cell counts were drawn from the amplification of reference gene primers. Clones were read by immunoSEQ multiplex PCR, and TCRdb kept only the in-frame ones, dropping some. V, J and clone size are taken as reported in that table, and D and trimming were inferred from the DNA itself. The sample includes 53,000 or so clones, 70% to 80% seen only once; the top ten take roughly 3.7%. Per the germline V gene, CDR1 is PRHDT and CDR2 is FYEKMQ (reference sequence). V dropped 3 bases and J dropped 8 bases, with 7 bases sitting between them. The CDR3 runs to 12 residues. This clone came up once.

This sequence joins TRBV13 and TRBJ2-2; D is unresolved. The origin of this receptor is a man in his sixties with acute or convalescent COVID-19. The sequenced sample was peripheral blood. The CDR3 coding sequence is TGTGCCAGCAGCTTCTCCGGGGGGGAGCTGTTTTTT. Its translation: CASSFSGGELFF.